The 20 T cell receptor beta chains below all came from one sample that was sequenced in a study of T cell repertoires in ileal Crohn's disease. Specified time point: neoterminal ileum biopsy at postoperative endoscopy, about 6 months after surgery. The protocol was immunoSEQ multiplex PCR, while the TCRdb copy is restricted to in-frame clones and leaves out a portion. The sample consists of 10,000 to 15,000 clones, 80% to 90% of them appearing once. The sequencing input was ileal tissue. The receptors derive from an adult with Crohn's disease.

V and J are TRBV29-1 and TRBJ2-5; 8 bases are shared with TRBD1. CDR1 is SQVTM and CDR2 is ANQGSEA in the germline V gene. J was trimmed by 4 bases and V by 5 bases; bases with no gene match: 15. This CDR3 is 16 amino acids long. CDR3 DNA sequence: TGCAGCGTTTCCGGCGAAGGGCTCAGGGGGCGAGAGACCCAGTACTTC. It codes for CSVSGEGLRGRETQYF.

The chain is built from TRBV6-4 and TRBJ2-1; 10 nucleotides align to TRBD1. Germline loops: CDR1 MRHNA, CDR2 SNTAGT. This CDR3 region has 16 residues. V trimming: 4 bases; J trimming: 9 bases; junction bases outside the gene matches: 12. CDR3 in amino acids: CASSVRDRGSQVEQFF. In nucleotides, the CDR3 is TGTGCCAGCAGTGTCCGGGACAGGGGCTCCCAGGTTGAGCAGTTCTTC.

CDR3 DNA: TGCGCCAGCAGTTTCCACAGGGGTTCCTACGAGCAGTACTTC. Its translation is CASSFHRGSYEQYF. The genes are TRBV5-1 and TRBJ2-7; 7 positions agree with TRBD1. This CDR3 region has 14 residues. After removal of 5 bases from V and 1 base from J, the junction contained 6 bases not matched to a gene. Per germline, CDR1 SGHRS and CDR2 YFSETQ.

Only one count was recorded for this clone. Relative to the germline gene, one junction end is altered; a read error may explain this. The same CDR3 also results from other DNA sequences found in this sample. The V call is TRBV19, the J call TRBJ1-6; 7 positions match TRBD1. Looked up from germline, CDR1 is LNHDA and CDR2 is SQIVND (reference sequence). The CDR3 length is 18 residues. In nucleotides, the CDR3 is TGTGCCAGTAGTATGCTCATCGTCGGGACAGCTTATAATTCCCCCCTCCACTTT. This codes for CASSMLIVGTAYNSPLHF.

V gene TRBV7-6 combines with J gene TRBJ2-7; 9 bases line up with TRBD1. With 0 bases clipped from V and 2 bases from J, the junction kept 2 bases outside the gene matches. CDR3 length: 15 amino acids. Germline V gene lookup returns CDR1 SGHVS and CDR2 FNYEAQ. The CDR3 sequence is CASSLAGTGTYEQYF. Written as DNA, the CDR3 is TGTGCCAGCAGCTTAGCCGGGACAGGGACCTACGAGCAGTACTTC.

V and J are TRBV18 and TRBJ2-3, with a weak D call TRBD2 (6 bases). V lost 3 bases to trimming and J lost 3 bases, with 13 bases between them. Germline CDR1 reads KGHSH; CDR2 reads LQKENI. The CDR3 extends over 15 amino acids. The CDR3: CASSPGAGLTDTQYF. CDR3 DNA: TGTGCCAGCTCACCCGGGGCGGGGCTGACAGATACGCAGTATTTT.

CDR3 region: CASSYSARWEAFF. The CDR3 coding sequence is TGTGCCAGCAGTTACTCGGCCAGATGGGAAGCTTTCTTT. The rearrangement uses TRBV6-5 and TRBJ1-1; D is unclear. Trimming removed 0 bases from V and 8 bases from J, with 10 bases in between. The CDR3 is 13 amino acids. CDR1 is MNHEY and CDR2 is SVGAGI in the germline V gene.

This chain links TRBV5-4 with TRBJ1-1, with TRBD1 matching over 12 bases. In germline, CDR1 is SGHNT, CDR2 YYREEE (reference sequence). CDR3 length: 16 amino acids. V shed 4 bases, J shed 1 base, and the junction held 5 bases outside the gene matches. The DNA of the CDR3 is TGTGCCAGCAGCCGGGACAGGGGGCTGTCGAACACTGAAGCTTTCTTT. It yields the protein CASSRDRGLSNTEAFF. Filled out from reference TRBV5-4 and TRBJ1-1, the complete variable domain reads ETGVTQSPTHLIKTRGQQVTLRCSSQSGHNTVSWYQQALGQGPQFIFQYYREEENGRGNFPPRFSGLQFPNYSSELNVNALELDDSALYLCASSRDRGLSNTEAFFGQGTRLTVV.

V gene TRBV29-1 combines with J gene TRBJ2-1, with 8 positions matching TRBD2. The CDR3 is made up of 13 amino acids. V was clipped by 6 bases and J by 9 bases; unmatched bases: 10. CDR1 and CDR2 (germline): SQVTM, ANQGSEA. Written as DNA, the CDR3 is TGCAGCGTCAGTCCAGCGGGAGAGGGTGAGCAGTTCTTC. Its translation is CSVSPAGEGEQFF.

The V gene is TRBV6-6, the J gene TRBJ2-7; TRBD1 aligns across 8 bases. This CDR3 has 14 amino acids. Germline V gene lookup returns CDR1 MNHNY and CDR2 SVGAGI (reference sequence). The J segment lost 1 base and the V segment lost 7 bases, leaving 6 bases of the junction unmatched. The CDR3 region is CASTPDRGSYEQYF. CDR3 sequence (DNA): TGTGCCAGCACCCCCGACAGGGGTTCCTACGAGCAGTACTTC.

V gene TRBV27 combines with J gene TRBJ2-5, with 8 bases aligning to TRBD1. After removal of 7 bases from V and 2 bases from J, the junction contained 12 bases not matched to a gene. This CDR3 has 16 residues. Germline CDR1 reads MNHEY; CDR2 reads SMNVEV (reference sequence). The chain's CDR3 is CASISRLGDRQETQYF. DNA of the CDR3: TGTGCCAGCATTTCACGATTAGGGGACAGGCAAGAGACCCAGTACTTC.

The chain employs TRBV6-4 and TRBJ2-1; 11 bases map to TRBD2. Germline V lookup: CDR1 MRHNA, CDR2 SNTAGT. The CDR3 is 15 residues long. Trimming cost V 6 bases and J 4 bases; bases outside gene matches: 5. The CDR3 DNA reads TGTGCCAGCAGCGAACTAGCGGGGGATTACAATGAGCAGTTCTTC. It codes for CASSELAGDYNEQFF.

The rearrangement links TRBV5-1 to TRBJ2-3, with a tentative D call TRBD2 (6 bases). Trimming cost V 5 bases and J 1 base, with 17 bases left between them. There are 16 residues in the CDR3. Per the germline V gene, CDR1 is SGHRS and CDR2 is YFSETQ. CDR3 nucleotides: TGCGCCAGCAGAGAGGGCCCTAGCGCCCGCACAGATACGCAGTATTTT. Translating it yields CASREGPSARTDTQYF.

The chain has TRBV2 and TRBJ1-5; 8 nucleotides line up with TRBD1. The CDR3 length is 15 residues. Trimming took 6 bases from V and 1 from J; bases not matched to a gene: 5. Germline V CDR1 and CDR2: SNHLY, FYNNEI. The CDR3 is CASSPDRASNQPQHF. CDR3 nucleotide sequence: TGTGCCAGCAGCCCGGACAGGGCCAGCAATCAGCCCCAGCATTTT.

This chain joins TRBV6-6 and TRBJ1-5; 8 bases line up with TRBD1. The V gene end was trimmed by 6 bases and the J gene end by 0 bases; junction bases not matched to a gene: 7. This CDR3 contains 16 residues. Germline-derived CDR1 and CDR2 are MNHNY and SVGAGI (reference sequence). CDR3 loop: CASRPSQGASNQPQHF. The CDR3 nucleotides are TGTGCCAGCAGACCTTCTCAGGGGGCTAGCAATCAGCCCCAGCATTTT.

The chain has TRBV28 and TRBJ1-6; 7 bases are shared with TRBD1. The CDR3 is made up of 17 amino acids. Germline V lookup: CDR1 MDHEN, CDR2 SYDVKM. The V gene end was trimmed by 3 bases and the J gene end by 9 bases; junction bases not matched to a gene: 14. For the CDR3, the DNA is TGTGCCAGCAGTTTTCCCTCGGAGGGACAGTGGAGTTCACCCCTCCACTTT. It is translated as CASSFPSEGQWSSPLHF.

The V call is TRBV28, the J call TRBJ2-5, with D possibly TRBD2 on 6 matching bases. The J call is uncertain, as TRBJ2-7 better fits the DNA end. The CDR3 totals 15 residues. Germline CDR1 MDHEN, CDR2 SYDVKM. The CDR3 DNA is TGTGCCAGCAGTTTAGACGGGGGTGGCTACTACGAGCAGTACTTC. Translating gives CASSLDGGGYYEQYF.

V gene TRBV5-1 combines with J gene TRBJ2-1; weak D call: TRBD2 (6 bases). Germline-derived CDR1 and CDR2 are SGHRS and YFSETQ. The germline V and J ends were trimmed by 4 bases and 4 bases, with 15 bases remaining between them. The CDR3 loop spans 15 amino acids. DNA for the CDR3: TGCGCCAGCAGCCCCGGGACTGGAACATACAATGAGCAGTTCTTC. Its translation: CASSPGTGTYNEQFF.

This chain uses TRBV4-3 with TRBJ2-5, with 13 bases fitting TRBD2. Germline CDR1 reads LGHNA; CDR2 reads YSLEER. Trimming took 3 bases from V and 0 from J; bases not matched to a gene: 1. CDR3 length: 16 amino acids. CDR3 in DNA: TGCGCCAGCAGCCATGGACTAGCGGGGGACCAAGAGACCCAGTACTTC. This sequence encodes CASSHGLAGDQETQYF.

V gene TRBV5-1 combines with J gene TRBJ1-4; D is uncertain. The CDR3 has 12 amino acids. Trimming pared 3 bases from V and 8 bases from J, leaving 8 bases between. Per the germline V gene, CDR1 is SGHRS and CDR2 is YFSETQ. The CDR3 region is CASSSPGEKLFF. DNA for the CDR3: TGCGCCAGCAGCTCGCCCGGGGAAAAACTGTTTTTT. Supplemented by reference TRBV5-1 and TRBJ1-4, the full variable domain reads KAGVTQTPRYLIKTRGQQVTLSCSPISGHRSVSWYQQTPGQGLQFLFEYFSETQRNKGNFPGRFSGRQFSNSRSEMNVSTLELGDSALYLCASSSPGEKLFFGSGTQLSVL.